This TCR beta chain originates from a study of T cells in narcolepsy (dated by TCRdb to 2017 to 2018). For the wider study: Patients with narcolepsy type 1 or type 2 (NT1, NT2) were enrolled in the study together with healthy control donors. Autoreactive T cells targeting hypocretin neuron self-antigens (hypocretin, TRIB2) were sought in narcolepsy patients, and TCR Vbeta sequencing was used to track clonotypes in blood and CSF. Findings and caveats that apply to the study as a whole: Autoreactive clonotypes were reported to be detected serially in the blood of the same patients and of different patients, but not in the blood of healthy controls. No sequences matching autoreactive T cell clones were present in some of the blood memory CD4+ repertoires from patients and controls. Plots comparing CSF and blood CD4+ T cell clonotypes from the same patient highlighted HCRT-specific and TRIB2-specific autoreactive clonotypes. Numbers of sequenced blood memory CD4+ clonotypes were comparable, averaging approximately 38,000 in patients and roughly 32,000 in controls.

Comments on this clone: Its binding antigen is unknown. No much larger clone is present one base from it, and per-base qualities are unavailable.

Library creation used the immunoSEQ multiplex PCR assay. As stored in TCRdb, this immuneACCESS dataset retains in-frame rearrangements with V and J assigned. A fraction of the clones does not appear; measured against another copy, unresolved V genes explain less than half of the discrepancy, and the remainder lacks a known reason. In all, the sample holds fewer than 40,000 clones, and roughly four fifths of those were seen once. The ten largest clonotypes hold roughly 0.7% of the sample. For TCR Vbeta sequencing, memory CD4+ T cells were sorted ex vivo from the peripheral blood of narcolepsy patients and healthy controls. This sequence originates from a human donor in good health. Sequencing was performed on memory (CD45RA-) CD4+ T cells from blood. The sample's cell subset or site label, decoded: memory T cells sorted ex vivo from peripheral blood.

The nucleotides are TGTGCCAGCAGCCCGGATGGGGGAAGGAGCAATCAGCCCCAGCATTTT. This gives the protein CASSPDGGRSNQPQHF. In this chain, TRBV7-2 is recombined with TRBJ1-5, with a tentative D gene TRBD1 over 5 matching bases. The V and J ends are trimmed by 5 bases and 1 base, leaving 15 bases between them. Taken from cysteine to phenylalanine, the CDR3 has 16 residues. The retained sequence is limited to the CDR3, 48 bases, with the frame set at the first base. CDR1 and CDR2 (SGHTA, FQGNSA) derive from the germline V gene.